A selection of T cell receptor beta chains follows, all from one sample in a study of T cell responses to AZD1222 COVID-19 vaccine. Clones were sequenced by immunoSEQ multiplex PCR, and TCRdb holds only the in-frame ones, with some missing. The repertoire holds approximately 300,000 clones, about 94% seen once, with roughly 0.6% in the top ten. Sequenced material: peripheral blood, taken 28 days after the second AZD1222 dose. The source is an adult who received the AZD1222 COVID-19 vaccine. Both conserved end residues are part of each CDR3. A D gene is named only where the DNA matches it firmly. Clone size appears in some rows only: once, few, many, or a class for an expanded clone.

>.|TRBJ1-1|15|TRBV23-1|.
CASSQSGRVATEAFF
TGCGCCAGCAGTCAATCCGGCAGGGTTGCAACTGAAGCTTTCTTT
>.|TRBJ2-1|11|TRBV2|.
CASSSYNEQFF
TGTGCCAGCAGTTCTTACAATGAGCAGTTCTTC
>.|TRBJ1-4|15|TRBV5-1|.
CASSLQGWANEKLFF
TGCGCCAGCAGCTTGCAGGGCTGGGCTAATGAAAAACTGTTTTTT
>TRBD2|TRBJ2-1|16|TRBV19|.
CASSKGGLAGYNEQFF
TGTGCCAGTAGTAAAGGGGGACTAGCGGGTTACAATGAGCAGTTCTTC
>.|TRBJ2-3|12|TRBV24-1|.
CATNGAGATQYF
TGTGCCACCAATGGTGCTGGGGCTACGCAGTATTTT
>.|TRBJ2-4|16|TRBV25-1|.
CASSPTAYLAKNIQYF
TGTGCCAGCAGTCCGACGGCTTATCTAGCCAAAAACATTCAGTACTTC
>.|TRBJ2-1|13|TRBV28|once
CASSISRDNEQFF
TGTGCCAGCAGTATTTCTAGAGACAATGAGCAGTTCTTC
>.|TRBJ2-2|16|TRBV5-1|.
CASSQPQGKDPGELFF
TGCGCCAGCAGCCAACCACAGGGTAAGGACCCCGGGGAGCTGTTTTTT
>TRBD1|TRBJ1-2|15|TRBV7-2|.
CASSLGSGTGYGYTF
TGTGCCAGCAGCTTAGGTTCCGGGACAGGATATGGCTACACCTTC
>.|TRBJ2-7|14|TRBV5-1|.
CASSFREKPYEQYF
TGCGCCAGCAGCTTCCGGGAAAAACCCTACGAGCAGTACTTC
>.|TRBJ1-5|16|TRBV5-1|.
CASSPGRAYGNQPQHF
TGCGCCAGCAGCCCAGGCAGGGCTTATGGCAATCAGCCCCAGCATTTT
>.|TRBJ1-6|16|TRBV5-4|.
CASSLAVEVQNSPLHF
TGTGCCAGCAGCTTGGCCGTGGAGGTCCAAAATTCACCCCTCCACTTT
>TRBD1|TRBJ2-7|14|TRBV7-2|.
CASTPGQGVSEQYF
TGTGCCAGCACCCCAGGACAGGGGGTCTCCGAGCAGTACTTC
>.|TRBJ1-4|14|TRBV10-2|.
CASGATVDNEKLFF
TGCGCCAGCGGTGCGACAGTGGACAATGAAAAACTGTTTTTT
>.|TRBJ2-1|15|TRBV5-1|.
CASSFRTLGSNEQFF
TGCGCCAGCAGCTTTCGGACGCTTGGGAGCAATGAGCAGTTCTTC
>.|TRBJ2-1|13|TRBV7-9|.
CASSLDLSVGQFF
TGTGCCAGCAGCTTAGACCTTTCCGTGGGGCAGTTCTTC
>TRBD1|TRBJ1-4|18|TRBV4-1|.
CASSQGPDRVATNEKLFF
TGCGCCAGCAGCCAAGGACCCGACAGGGTAGCAACTAATGAAAAACTGTTTTTT
>.|TRBJ2-7|12|TRBV9|.
CASSGPGYEQYF
TGTGCCAGCAGCGGACCCGGTTACGAGCAGTACTTC
>.|TRBJ2-3|13|TRBV15|.
CATSRPGADTQYF
TGTGCCACCAGCAGACCGGGGGCAGATACGCAGTATTTT
>TRBD1|TRBJ1-6|14|TRBV6-5|few
CASRTGLINSPLHF
TGTGCCAGCCGGACAGGGTTGATTAATTCACCCCTCCACTTT
>TRBD1|TRBJ2-7|14|TRBV6-5|.
CASSYGTGKFEQYF
TGTGCCAGCAGTTACGGGACAGGAAAGTTCGAGCAGTACTTC
>.|TRBJ2-1|17|TRBV24-1|.
CATSDFGGDSDYNEQFF
TGTGCCACCAGTGATTTTGGTGGGGACTCAGATTACAATGAGCAGTTCTTC
>TRBD2|TRBJ2-2|20|TRBV5-4|few
CASSPPTALAGGSGTGELFF
TGTGCCAGCAGCCCACCCACCGCGCTAGCGGGGGGGTCGGGCACCGGGGAGCTGTTTTTT
>.|TRBJ1-2|14|TRBV5-4|.
CASSLGGGVYGYTF
TGTGCCAGCAGCTTAGGGGGGGGCGTCTATGGCTACACCTTC
>.|TRBJ2-4|12|TRBV12-3/TRBV12-4|.
CASGRAKNIQYF
TGTGCCAGCGGGAGGGCCAAAAACATTCAGTACTTC
>TRBD1|TRBJ2-1|17|TRBV4-1|.
CASSQEVTGGFYNEQFF
TGCGCCAGCAGCCAAGAGGTGACAGGGGGCTTTTACAATGAGCAGTTCTTC
>.|TRBJ1-2|14|TRBV10-3|.
CAISESGGVYGYTF
TGTGCCATCAGTGAGTCGGGGGGGGTCTATGGCTACACCTTC
>.|TRBJ1-2|13|TRBV28|few
CASSLTVNYGYTF
TGTGCCAGCAGTTTAACAGTTAACTATGGCTACACCTTC
>.|TRBJ1-1|14|TRBV5-4|.
CASSLDRGNTEAFF
TGTGCCAGCAGCTTGGATAGGGGGAACACTGAAGCTTTCTTT
>.|TRBJ1-2|14|TRBV18|.
CASSPDTPNYGYTF
TGTGCCAGCTCACCGGACACTCCTAACTATGGCTACACCTTC
>.|TRBJ1-5|14|TRBV2|.
CASSELQKNQPQHF
TGTGCCAGCAGTGAATTACAAAAAAATCAGCCCCAGCATTTT